The sequence of this TCR beta chain was determined in a study of regulatory T cells in long-lasting Graves disease. This clonotype occurred many times. Trimming shortened V by 3 bases and J by 3 bases, and 11 bases separated the two germline ends. The CDR3 has 14 amino acids. Germline V lookup: CDR1 SGDLS, CDR2 YYNGEE. The authors built TCR beta libraries using iRepertoire HTBI primers and Arm-PCR of CDR3 regions. Via MiXCR, TCRdb re-called the multiplex PCR reads, giving one row per CDR3 protein. The repertoire consists of roughly 250,000 distinct CDR3 sequences, with around 18% occurring once and the leading ten covering around 15%. Indicated time point: newly diagnosed GD, antithyroid drugs for less than 3 months. PBMC-derived RNA was used for the TCR library. The patients were enrolled through endocrinology in Xi'an, China. The peripheral blood volume drawn was approximately 9 milliliters, and it was collected into EDTA tubes.

These same data were also listed under a study on T cells in Graves' hyperthyroidism and ophthalmopathy. That source adds: Newly diagnosed patients aged 18 to 65 had hyperthyroidism of under 2 months' duration.

The clonotype originates from a woman aged 25 to 39 with Graves disease. Sequencing used peripheral blood mononuclear cells (PBMCs), obtained at new diagnosis, from a patient treated with antithyroid drugs. The chain carries TRBV9 and TRBJ2-3; tentative D call: TRBD1 (5 bases). For the CDR3, the DNA is TGTGCCAGCAGCGACCTGACAGCTACAGATACGCAGTATTTT. Protein product: CASSDLTATDTQYF.